This TCR beta chain was captured in a study of PD-1 blockade in classical Hodgkin lymphoma. The time point denotes: cycle 4 day 1 (C4D1), after five to seven weeks of nivolumab. Exposure to brentuximab vedotin varied, and each patient had relapsed following autologous stem cell transplantation. With regard to this clone: Its target is unknown.

Measured with immunoSEQ multiplex PCR; TCRdb has only the in-frame clones, and not every one. The sample gives about 47,000 clones, around 91% of which show up once; approximately 15% is in the top ten. General observations from the study: Diversity similar to that of newly diagnosed patients was seen at baseline in complete responders. TCR diversity rose significantly by C4D1 in CD4+ but not CD8+ cells. Initiation of nivolumab under 1 year after ASCT led to exclusion of patients.

The material was peripheral blood mononuclear cells (PBMCs), obtained before the fourth cycle of nivolumab. The clonotype was recovered from a human donor with classical Hodgkin lymphoma.

CDR3 protein: CASSDSTSNEQFF. The CDR3 DNA follows: TGTGCCAGCAGTGACTCGACTAGCAATGAGCAGTTCTTC. This chain links TRBV6-4 with TRBJ2-1; TRBD2 is a possible D gene (6 bases). V dropped 0 bases and J dropped 6 bases, with 6 bases sitting between them. The CDR3 length is 13 residues. CDR1 and CDR2 (germline): MRHNA, SNTAGT.